These 11 T cell receptor beta chains were sequenced from one sample in a study of prognosis after radiotherapy for stage I lung cancer. Multiplex PCR in two rounds served to amplify TCR beta CDR3 from genomic DNA. Gene-specific TRBV and TRBJ primers were used in PCR round one. Each CDR3 protein is one row after TCRdb ran MiXCR on the multiplex PCR reads. The data contain approximately 16,000 distinct CDR3 sequences, around 40% of them singletons. Here the sequenced sample was PBMCs, taken before or after stereotactic body radiation therapy (not recorded which). The receptors were sampled from a donor over 45 with non-small cell lung cancer.

This clonotype was observed many times. This CDR3 reads CASSRNVQETQYF. Here the CDR3 DNA reads TGTGCCAGCAGCCGGAATGTTCAAGAGACCCAGTACTTC. The chain joins TRBV11-2 to TRBJ2-5; no clear D. This CDR3 region has 13 residues. Germline V gives CDR1 SGHAT, CDR2 FQNNGV. V was pared by 5 bases and J by 2 bases, with 9 bases between. Variable domain in full (rest from reference TRBV11-2 and TRBJ2-5): EAGVAQSPRYKIIEKRQSVAFWCNPISGHATLYWYQQILGQGPKLLIQFQNNGVVDDSQLPKDRFSAERLKGVDSTLKIQPAKLEDSAVYLCASSRNVQETQYFGPGTRLLVL.

The chain has TRBV6-1 and TRBJ2-7; perhaps D is TRBD1 or TRBD2 (5 bases each). Between the trimmed V and J ends, which lost 8 bases and 4 bases, there was a span of 24 bases. CDR3 length: 16 residues. CDR1 is MNHNS, CDR2 SASEGT, per germline. CDR3 sequence (DNA): TGTGCCAGCGCCCTGACCCCGGAAAGTGGGGGATACGAGCAGTACTTC. It codes for CASALTPESGGYEQYF.

Judged by abundance, this clonotype is medium-sized (0.01 to 0.1%). This rearrangement joins TRBV27 to TRBJ2-7, with 8 bases identical to TRBD1. Germline lookup yields CDR1 MNHEY and CDR2 SMNVEV (reference sequence). The CDR3 runs to 14 residues. The V gene end was trimmed by 5 bases and the J gene end by 7 bases; junction bases not matched to a gene: 10. CDR3 DNA sequence: TGTGCCAGCAGTCAAGGGACAGGCACAGGGGAGCAGTACTTC. Its translation is CASSQGTGTGEQYF.

Worth noting for this clonotype: One base separates it from a far larger clone, so it is likely a read error. V gene TRBV6-4 combines with J gene TRBJ2-6; D not resolved. The length of the CDR3 is 18 residues. Germline CDR1 and CDR2: MRHNA and SNTAGT. The CDR3 loop is CASSTLNRANSGDNVLTF. The CDR3 DNA follows: TGTGCCAGCAGTACCCTAAACCGGGCAAACTCTGGGGACAACGTCCTGACTTTC.

Regarding this clonotype: A far larger clone is only one base removed, so a read error is likely. V usage is TRBV6-2 or TRBV6-3 and J usage is TRBJ1-1; 8 bases match TRBD1. V trimming: 5 bases; J trimming: 10 bases; junction bases outside the gene matches: 6. There are 12 residues in the CDR3. CDR1 MNHEY and CDR2 SVGEGT come from the germline V gene. In DNA, the CDR3 is TGTGCCAGCAGTCAGGACAGGGTGAGAGCTTTCTTT. Its protein product is CASSQDRVRAFF.

This clonotype came up many times. The chain uses TRBV9 and TRBJ2-5, with 9 bases aligning to TRBD1. CDR1 is SGDLS, CDR2 YYNGEE, per germline. This CDR3 is built from 15 residues. V lost 0 bases to trimming and J lost 5 bases; unmatched junction nucleotides: 5. CDR3 in amino acids: CASSVEGDRVETQYF. As DNA, the CDR3 is TGTGCCAGCAGCGTAGAAGGGGACAGGGTCGAGACCCAGTACTTC. Based on the CDR3 plus reference TRBV9 and TRBJ2-5, the full variable domain is DSGVTQTPKHLITATGQRVTLRCSPRSGDLSVYWYQQSLDQGLQFLIQYYNGEERAKGNILERFSAQQFPDLHSELNLSSLELGDSALYFCASSVEGDRVETQYFGPGTRLLVL.

This clonotype was seen at least ten times. The chain carries TRBV7-8 and TRBJ2-2; D is undetermined. CDR3 length equals 18 residues. The germline V gene encodes CDR1 SGHVS and CDR2 FQNEAQ. The V end lost 2 bases, the J end lost 8 bases, and 24 bases lay between the germline ends. In nucleotides, the CDR3 is TGTGCCAGCAGCTTAACCCTGCGCCCTTTGAGGTTGGGAGGGGAGCTGTTTTTT. Translated, it gives CASSLTLRPLRLGGELFF. The full variable domain, rest sourced from reference TRBV7-8 and TRBJ2-2, is GAGVSQSPRYKVAKRGQDVALRCDPISGHVSLFWYQQALGQGPEFLTYFQNEAQLDKSGLPSDRFFAERPEGSVSTLKIQRTQQEDSAVYLCASSLTLRPLRLGGELFFGEGSRLTVL.

This clonotype was picked up many times. The chain uses TRBV4-1 and TRBJ2-3, with 10 nucleotides matching TRBD1. The germline V gene encodes CDR1 MGHRA and CDR2 YSYEKL. The V segment lost 3 bases and the J segment 1 base; nucleotides outside the gene matches: 7. This CDR3 is built from 17 residues. As DNA, the CDR3 is TGCGCCAGCAGCCAGCCAAGGGGGACAGGGGGCACAGATACGCAGTATTTT. It codes for CASSQPRGTGGTDTQYF.

The chain is built from TRBV15 and TRBJ2-1, with 9 bases fitting TRBD2. The V and J ends lost 3 bases and 1 base, in that order; junction bases with no gene match: 7. The CDR3 contains 17 residues. CDR1 LNHNV and CDR2 YYDKDF come from the germline V gene (reference sequence). Here the CDR3 reads CATSSGMGLASYNEQFF. The DNA for the CDR3 is TGTGCCACCAGCAGCGGAATGGGACTAGCTTCCTACAATGAGCAGTTCTTC.

There are a few counts of this clonotype. This may arise from a read error, as a much more abundant clone is one base away. The V call is TRBV6-5, the J call TRBJ1-1; possibly TRBD1 for D (5 bases). This CDR3 comprises 14 residues. Germline values: CDR1 MNHEY, CDR2 SVGAGI. V lost 4 bases and J lost 3, with 12 bases in between. The CDR3 is CASSSGPVDTEAFF. The CDR3 DNA sequence: TGTGCCAGCAGTTCGGGACCCGTAGACACTGAAGCTTTCTTT.

The chain recombines TRBV5-1 with TRBJ1-2; D is perhaps TRBD1 (6 bases). Germline-derived CDR1 and CDR2 are SGHRS and YFSETQ. CDR3 size: 16 residues. Deletions cut 4 bases from V and 2 bases from J, with 18 bases between. CDR3 residues: CASSRSWGASNYGYTF. The CDR3 DNA reads as TGCGCCAGCAGCCGAAGCTGGGGGGCAAGCAACTATGGCTACACCTTC.